The sequence of this T cell receptor beta chain was determined in a study of T-cell reconstitution after alpha-beta-depleted transplantation in children. Study-level findings and limits: Alpha-beta T cells about two months after transplant reportedly derived from several hundred expanded graft clones.

Unique molecular identifiers were incorporated into the prepared TCRbeta library. Each CDR3 protein gets one entry after TCRdb re-called the PCR reads with MiXCR. The sample lists fewer than 150,000 distinct CDR3 sequences; about 9.5% were seen once. The CDR3 length is 14 residues. Per the germline V gene, CDR1 is MNHNS and CDR2 is SASEGT. Trimming pared 5 bases from V and 0 bases from J, leaving 11 bases between. A few counts support this clonotype. Its matching antigen is unknown. The source was PBMCs, mostly from graft donor cells, collected 180 days after TCRalphabeta/CD19-depleted stem cell transplant. The chain employs TRBV6-1 and TRBJ2-7; D unresolved. The TCR comes from a girl less than two years old who had a stem cell transplant for combined immunodeficiency, so the T cells may come from the graft donor. The DNA for the CDR3 is TGTGCCAGCAGTCCTCTTTACAACTCCTACGAGCAGTACTTC. This translates into CASSPLYNSYEQYF.